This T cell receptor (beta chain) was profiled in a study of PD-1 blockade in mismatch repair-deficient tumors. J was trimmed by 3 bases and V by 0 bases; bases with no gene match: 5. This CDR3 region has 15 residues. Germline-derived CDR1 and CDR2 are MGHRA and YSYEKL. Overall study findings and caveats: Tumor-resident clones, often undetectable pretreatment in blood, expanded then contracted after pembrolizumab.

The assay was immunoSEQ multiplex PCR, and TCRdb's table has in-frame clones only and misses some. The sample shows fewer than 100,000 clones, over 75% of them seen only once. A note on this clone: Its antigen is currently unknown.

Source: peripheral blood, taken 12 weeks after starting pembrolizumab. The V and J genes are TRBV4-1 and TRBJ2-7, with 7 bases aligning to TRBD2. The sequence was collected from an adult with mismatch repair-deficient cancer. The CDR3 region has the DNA TGCGCCAGCAGCCAAGATGCCGGGACTATCTACGAGCAGTACTTC. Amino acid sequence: CASSQDAGTIYEQYF.